This T cell receptor (beta chain) came from a study of cytomegalovirus exposure and HLA in healthy donors. Concerning this clone itself: Its antigen is currently unknown.

Per the germline V gene, CDR1 is SGHRS and CDR2 is YFSETQ. V trimming: 4 bases; J trimming: 3 bases; junction bases outside the gene matches: 5. This CDR3 is 14 amino acids long. Study-level points and caveats: In a later analysis, TCR beta V- and J-gene trimming showed a link to a missense DCLRE1C variant.

PCR used 60 Vbeta primers and 13 Jbeta primers. The protocol was immunoSEQ multiplex PCR, while the TCRdb copy is restricted to in-frame clones and leaves out a portion. Counted here are 110,000 or so clones, 60% to 80% occurring once; the ten biggest clones make up roughly 4.5%. The receptor was isolated from a man aged 50-60 years in good health and CMV-seropositive. V gene TRBV5-1 combines with J gene TRBJ2-3, with 7 bases that match TRBD1. Source material: PBMCs. The CDR3, as DNA: TGCGCCAGCAGCCCGGGACAGACTACAGATACGCAGTATTTT. Translation: CASSPGQTTDTQYF.